This TCR beta chain was found in a study of cytomegalovirus exposure and HLA in healthy donors. Study information: Earlier, some 180 million T cells were analyzed, and 90 million to 120 million unique TCR beta sequences were found among them.

Turning to this clone: Antigen specificity is unknown.

Study-wide results and limits: For presence/absence analyses, sequencing depth was assumed to be roughly uniform across donors. CMV serostatus was the sole immune exposure information available.

V shed 0 bases and J shed 2 bases, with 5 bases lying between them. The CDR3 covers 13 residues. Germline V gives CDR1 KGHSH, CDR2 LQKENI. The PCR contained 60 Vbeta and 13 Jbeta primers. Only in-frame clones appear in the TCRdb table, and some are missing; sequencing was by immunoSEQ multiplex PCR. There are 250,000 to 350,000 clones in the sample; about 87% occur only once, and roughly 2.3% lies in the top ten. This rearrangement joins TRBV18 to TRBJ2-7; D gene unclear. The sequencing input was PBMCs. The receptor comes from a woman between 18 and 29 years old in good health and CMV-seronegative. CDR3 loop: CASSPPVTYEQYF. The DNA for the CDR3 is TGTGCCAGCTCACCACCCGTTACCTACGAGCAGTACTTC.